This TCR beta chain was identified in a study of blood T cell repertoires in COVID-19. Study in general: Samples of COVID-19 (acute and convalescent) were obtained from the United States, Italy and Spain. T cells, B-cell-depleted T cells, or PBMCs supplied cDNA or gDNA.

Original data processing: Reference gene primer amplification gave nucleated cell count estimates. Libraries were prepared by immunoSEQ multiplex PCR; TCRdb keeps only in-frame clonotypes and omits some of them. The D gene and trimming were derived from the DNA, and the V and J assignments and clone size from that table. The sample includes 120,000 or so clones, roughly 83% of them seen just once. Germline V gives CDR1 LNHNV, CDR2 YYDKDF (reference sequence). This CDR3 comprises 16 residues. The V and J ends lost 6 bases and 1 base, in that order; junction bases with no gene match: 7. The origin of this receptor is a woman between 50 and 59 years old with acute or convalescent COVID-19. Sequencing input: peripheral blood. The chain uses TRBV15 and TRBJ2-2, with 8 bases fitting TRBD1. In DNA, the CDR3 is TGTGCCACCAGTATATACAGGGGGGTGAACACCGGGGAGCTGTTTTTT. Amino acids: CATSIYRGVNTGELFF.